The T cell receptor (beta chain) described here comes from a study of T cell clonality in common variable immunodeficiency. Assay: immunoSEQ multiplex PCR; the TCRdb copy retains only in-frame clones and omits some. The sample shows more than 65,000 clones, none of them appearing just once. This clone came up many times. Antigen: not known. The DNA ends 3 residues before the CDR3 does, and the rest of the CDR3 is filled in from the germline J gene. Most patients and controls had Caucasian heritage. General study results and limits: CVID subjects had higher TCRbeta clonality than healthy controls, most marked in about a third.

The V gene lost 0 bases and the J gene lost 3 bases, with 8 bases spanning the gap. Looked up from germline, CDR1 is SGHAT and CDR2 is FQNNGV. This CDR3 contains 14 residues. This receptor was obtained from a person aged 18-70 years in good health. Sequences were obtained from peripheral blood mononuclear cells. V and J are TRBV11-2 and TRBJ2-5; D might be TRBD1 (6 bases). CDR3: CASSLDRTEETQYF. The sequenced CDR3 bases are TGTGCCAGCAGCTTAGATCGGACAGAAGAGACC.